The 10 T cell receptor beta chains in this list originate from one sample, sequenced in a study of CD8 T cells in Susac syndrome. With random hexamers, 0.5 to 1 ug RNA was reverse transcribed. TCRdb fed the immunoSEQ multiplex PCR reads into MiXCR, producing one record per CDR3 protein. The sample carries 100,000 to 150,000 distinct CDR3 sequences, 90% to 95% recorded once. The specimen sequenced was CD4+ T cells from PBMCs. The receptor source for this set is a human donor in good health.

The chain carries TRBV20-1 and TRBJ1-1, with D unclear. The CDR3 extends over 15 amino acids. In germline, CDR1 is DFQATT, CDR2 SNEGSKA (reference sequence). Trimming removed 6 bases from V and 1 base from J, with 18 bases in between. CDR3 sequence: CSAHDTVKANTEAFF. CDR3 DNA: TGCAGTGCCCATGACACGGTAAAGGCGAACACTGAAGCTTTCTTT.

The CDR3 DNA reads as TGTGCCAGCAGCCAAGTCGCGGACCTCTATGGCTACACCTTC. This codes for CASSQVADLYGYTF. The chain uses TRBV3-1 and TRBJ1-2; D not resolved. Germline V CDR1 and CDR2: LGHDT, YNNKEL (reference sequence). The CDR3 runs to 14 residues. V was trimmed by 1 base and J by 4 bases, leaving 10 bases between them.

The chain employs TRBV6-2 or TRBV6-3 and TRBJ2-1; 8 nucleotides line up with TRBD2. The germline V gene encodes CDR1 MNHEY and CDR2 SVGEGT. The CDR3 contains 19 residues. Unmatched junction bases numbered 21, after V lost 11 bases and J lost 0 bases. The CDR3 reads CACYRGGVAGLSSYNEQFF. The CDR3 region has the DNA TGTGCCTGCTACCGGGGGGGTGTAGCGGGATTAAGCTCCTACAATGAGCAGTTCTTC.

The genes are TRBV7-9 and TRBJ2-1; TRBD2 agrees at 12 bases. The germline gives CDR1 SEHNR, CDR2 FQNEAQ (reference sequence). Unmatched junction bases numbered 6, after V lost 5 bases and J lost 7 bases. The CDR3 loop spans 15 amino acids. This CDR3 reads CASSPRGTSGNEQFF. The CDR3 DNA sequence: TGTGCCAGCAGCCCGAGAGGGACTAGCGGGAATGAGCAGTTCTTC.

The CDR3 region is CASSLEHTADSNSEQYF. For the CDR3, the DNA is TGTGCCAGCAGTTTAGAACACACAGCCGACTCCAATAGCGAGCAGTACTTC. This chain connects TRBV27 to TRBJ2-7; D gene ambiguous. Per germline, CDR1 MNHEY and CDR2 SMNVEV (reference sequence). The CDR3 length is 17 residues. V was trimmed by 2 bases and J by 6 bases, leaving 23 bases between them.

The V gene is TRBV10-3, the J gene TRBJ2-2; 10 positions match TRBD1. Germline V lookup: CDR1 ENHRY, CDR2 SYGVKD. The CDR3 is 15 residues long. Trimming removed 4 bases from V and 7 bases from J; junction bases left unmatched: 6. In DNA, the CDR3 is TGTGCCATCAGTGTAAGACAGGGGGCGTACGGGGAGCTGTTTTTT. It encodes CAISVRQGAYGELFF.

The chain couples TRBV30 to TRBJ2-1, with 9 bases identical to TRBD2. The CDR3 is 14 residues long. V was pared by 5 bases and J by 10 bases, with 12 bases of the junction left unmatched. The germline CDR1 and CDR2 sequences are GTSNPN and SVGIG (reference sequence). The CDR3 here is CAWETSGLTYEQFF. For the CDR3, the DNA is TGTGCCTGGGAGACTAGCGGACTAACTTACGAGCAGTTCTTC.

This chain connects TRBV7-9 to TRBJ1-5; maybe TRBD1 (6 bases). The V gene lost 4 bases and the J gene lost 5 bases, with 15 bases spanning the gap. The germline gives CDR1 SEHNR, CDR2 FQNEAQ (reference sequence). This CDR3 is 15 amino acids long. The CDR3 DNA follows: TGTGCCAGCAGCTCAGGAGGGGGGACCCATCAGCCCCAGCATTTT. Its protein is CASSSGGGTHQPQHF.

This clonotype showed up just once. The genes are TRBV12-3 or TRBV12-4 and TRBJ2-7; 8 bases align to TRBD1. The CDR3 has 15 amino acids. V was pared by 3 bases and J by 5 bases, with 9 bases of the junction left unmatched. The CDR3 DNA is TGTGCCAGCAGTTTGCTACAGGGGGGTCGGGACGAGCAGTACTTC. Its translation: CASSLLQGGRDEQYF.

The chain uses TRBV7-6 and TRBJ2-5; D remains ambiguous. The CDR3 length is 12 residues. Germline CDR1 SGHVS, CDR2 FNYEAQ. Trimming left V 5 bases short and J 0 bases short, with 4 bases between. CDR3 sequence reads: CASSPNQETQYF. The CDR3 DNA reads as TGTGCCAGCAGCCCCAACCAAGAGACCCAGTACTTC. The full variable domain, completed using reference TRBV7-6 and TRBJ2-5, is GAGVSQSPRYKVTKRGQDVALRCDPISGHVSLYWYRQALGQGPEFLTYFNYEAQQDKSGLPNDRFSAERPEGSISTLTIQRTEQRDSAMYRCASSPNQETQYFGPGTRLLVL.